This T cell receptor (beta chain) was documented in a study of PD-1 blockade in classical Hodgkin lymphoma. Findings and limits, study-wide: Newly diagnosed patients were said to have less baseline TCR diversity than healthy donors did. Significant TCR diversity gains by C4D1 occurred in CD4+ but not CD8+ cells.

On this clone itself: Its antigen is as yet unknown.

Clones were read by immunoSEQ multiplex PCR, and TCRdb kept only the in-frame ones, dropping some. The profile covers roughly 35,000 clones, with 88% appearing a single time and approximately 7.5% taken by the ten largest. The CDR3 loop spans 13 amino acids. Germline-derived CDR1 and CDR2 are GTSNPN and SVGIG (reference sequence). Trimming took off 0 bases at V and 6 bases at J, with 10 bases between the two ends. There was relapse after autologous stem cell transplantation in every patient, and there was variation in brentuximab vedotin exposure. Complete response, partial response or progressive disease was each patient's best response.

This sequence originates from a human donor with classical Hodgkin lymphoma. Here the sequenced sample was peripheral blood mononuclear cells (PBMCs), taken before the second cycle of nivolumab. The rearrangement joins TRBV30 to TRBJ2-3; no clear D gene. CDR3 amino acids: CAWSVGQEDTQYF. CDR3 nucleotide sequence: TGTGCCTGGAGTGTGGGCCAGGAGGATACGCAGTATTTT.